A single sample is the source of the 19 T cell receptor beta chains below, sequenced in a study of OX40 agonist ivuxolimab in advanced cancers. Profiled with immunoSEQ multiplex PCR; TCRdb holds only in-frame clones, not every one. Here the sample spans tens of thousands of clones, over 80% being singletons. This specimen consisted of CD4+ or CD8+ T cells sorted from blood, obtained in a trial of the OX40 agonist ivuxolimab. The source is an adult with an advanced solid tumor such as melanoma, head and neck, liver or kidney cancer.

The DNA of the CDR3 is TGTGCCAGCAGCTTAGGGGTTGGGGGCATTCAGTACTTC. Translation gives CASSLGVGGIQYF. The chain has TRBV5-4 and TRBJ2-4; D tentatively fits TRBD1 or TRBD2 (5 bases each). This CDR3 spans 13 amino acids. CDR1 is SGHNT and CDR2 is YYREEE in the germline V gene (reference sequence). Between the trimmed V and J ends, which lost 2 bases and 9 bases, there was a span of 12 bases.

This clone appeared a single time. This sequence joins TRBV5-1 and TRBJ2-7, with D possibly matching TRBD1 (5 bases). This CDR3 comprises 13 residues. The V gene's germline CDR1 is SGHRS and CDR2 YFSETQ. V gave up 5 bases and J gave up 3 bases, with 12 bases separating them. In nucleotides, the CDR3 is TGCGCCAGCAGAAGGGGTGCGAGCTACGAGCAGTACTTC. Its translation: CASRRGASYEQYF.

The CDR3 region is CASSLRYRGTTSTDTQYF. In DNA form, the CDR3 reads TGTGCCAGCAGTTTAAGGTACAGGGGGACTACTAGCACAGATACGCAGTATTTT. The V and J genes are TRBV27 and TRBJ2-3; a possible D gene is TRBD1 (8 bases). CDR3 length: 18 residues. Germline-derived CDR1 and CDR2 are MNHEY and SMNVEV (reference sequence). The ends were cut back, 2 bases at V and 0 bases at J, with 18 bases in the middle.

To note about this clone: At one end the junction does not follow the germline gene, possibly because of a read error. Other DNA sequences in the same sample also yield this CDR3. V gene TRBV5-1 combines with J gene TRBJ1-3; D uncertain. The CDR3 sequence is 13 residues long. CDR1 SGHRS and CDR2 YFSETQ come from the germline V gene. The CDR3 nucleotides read TGCGCCAGTGGGTCAGAGATTGGGAACACCATATACTTT. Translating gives CASGSEIGNTIYF.

The CDR3 DNA is TGTGCCAGTAGTACCCTTTTGAGTGGGGCCGACACCGGGGAGCTGTTTTTT. This translates into CASSTLLSGADTGELFF. The chain joins TRBV19 to TRBJ2-2; possible D gene TRBD1, 5 bases. This CDR3 contains 17 residues. The V and J ends lost 4 bases and 3 bases respectively, with 18 bases between them. Germline CDR1 and CDR2: LNHDA and SQIVND (reference sequence).

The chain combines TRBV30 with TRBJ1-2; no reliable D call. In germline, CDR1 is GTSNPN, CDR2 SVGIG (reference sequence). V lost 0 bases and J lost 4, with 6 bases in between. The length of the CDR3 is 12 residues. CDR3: CAWSVSPYGYTF. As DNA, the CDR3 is TGTGCCTGGAGTGTAAGTCCCTATGGCTACACCTTC. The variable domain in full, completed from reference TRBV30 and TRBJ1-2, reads SQTIHQWPATLVQPVGSPLSLECTVEGTSNPNLYWYRQAAGRGLQLLFYSVGIGQISSEVPQNLSASRPQDRQFILSSKKLLLSDSGFYLCAWSVSPYGYTFGSGTRLTVV.

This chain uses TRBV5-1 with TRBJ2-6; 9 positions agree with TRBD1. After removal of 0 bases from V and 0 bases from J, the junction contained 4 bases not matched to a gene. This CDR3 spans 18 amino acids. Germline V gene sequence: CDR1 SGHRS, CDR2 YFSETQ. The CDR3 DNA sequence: TGCGCCAGCAGCTTGGAACAGGGGGCTCTCTCTGGGGCCAACGTCCTGACTTTC. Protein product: CASSLEQGALSGANVLTF. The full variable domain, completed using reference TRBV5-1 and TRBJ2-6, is KAGVTQTPRYLIKTRGQQVTLSCSPISGHRSVSWYQQTPGQGLQFLFEYFSETQRNKGNFPGRFSGRQFSNSRSEMNVSTLELGDSALYLCASSLEQGALSGANVLTFGAGSRLTVL.

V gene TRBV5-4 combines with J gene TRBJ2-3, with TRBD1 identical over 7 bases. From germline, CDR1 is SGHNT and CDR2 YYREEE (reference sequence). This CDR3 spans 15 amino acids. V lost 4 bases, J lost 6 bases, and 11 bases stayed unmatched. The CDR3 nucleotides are TGTGCCAGCAGCCTAGGACAGGTCGCCGGGGATACGCAGTATTTT. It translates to CASSLGQVAGDTQYF.

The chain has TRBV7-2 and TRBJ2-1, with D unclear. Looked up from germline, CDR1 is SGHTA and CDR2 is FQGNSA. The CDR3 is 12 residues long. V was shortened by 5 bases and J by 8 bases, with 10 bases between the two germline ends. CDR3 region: CASSPDVDEQFF. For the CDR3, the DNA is TGTGCCAGCAGCCCCGACGTGGATGAGCAGTTCTTC.

CDR3 DNA: TGTGCCAGCTCCTTCCTCCTCACAGATACGCAGTATTTT. It yields the protein CASSFLLTDTQYF. The rearrangement joins TRBV25-1 to TRBJ2-3; D call uncertain. Germline assignment: CDR1 MGHDK and CDR2 SYGVNS. The germline V and J ends were trimmed by 8 bases and 2 bases, with 11 bases remaining between them. CDR3 size: 13 residues. Based on the CDR3 plus reference TRBV25-1 and TRBJ2-3, the full variable domain is EADIYQTPRYLVIGTGKKITLECSQTMGHDKMYWYQQDPGMELHLIHYSYGVNSTEKGDLSSESTVSRIRTEHFPLTLESARPSHTSQYLCASSFLLTDTQYFGPGTRLTVL.

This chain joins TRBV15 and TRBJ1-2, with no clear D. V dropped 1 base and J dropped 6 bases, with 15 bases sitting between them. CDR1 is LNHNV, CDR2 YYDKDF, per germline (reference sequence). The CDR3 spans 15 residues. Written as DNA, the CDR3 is TGTGCCACCAGCAGAGCCTGGAGTCGTAGGGATGGCTACACCTTC. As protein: CATSRAWSRRDGYTF.

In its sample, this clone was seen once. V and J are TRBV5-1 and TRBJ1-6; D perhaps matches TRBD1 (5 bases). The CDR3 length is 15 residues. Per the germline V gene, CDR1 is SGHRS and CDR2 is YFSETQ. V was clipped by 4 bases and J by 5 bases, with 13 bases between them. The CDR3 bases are TGCGCCAGCAGCCCTAGGACATCCGATAATTCACCCCTCCACTTT. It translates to CASSPRTSDNSPLHF.

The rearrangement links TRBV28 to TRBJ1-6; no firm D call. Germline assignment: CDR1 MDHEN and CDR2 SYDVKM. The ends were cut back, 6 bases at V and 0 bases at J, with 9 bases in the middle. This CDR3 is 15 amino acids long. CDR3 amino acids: CASSRTSSYNSPLHF. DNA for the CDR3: TGTGCCAGCAGCCGAACTAGCTCCTATAATTCACCCCTCCACTTT.

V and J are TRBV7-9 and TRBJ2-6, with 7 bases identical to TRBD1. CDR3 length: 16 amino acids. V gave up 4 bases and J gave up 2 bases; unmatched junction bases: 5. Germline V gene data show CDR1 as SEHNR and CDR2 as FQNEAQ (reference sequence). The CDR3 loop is CASSYITGAGANVLTF. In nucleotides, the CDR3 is TGTGCCAGCAGCTATATTACAGGGGCTGGGGCCAACGTCCTGACTTTC.

The CDR3 loop is CASSLGLNEKLFF. CDR3 sequence (DNA): TGCGCCAGCAGCTTGGGTCTTAATGAAAAACTGTTTTTT. V gene TRBV5-1 combines with J gene TRBJ1-4; D gene uncertain. The CDR3 loop spans 13 amino acids. Germline CDR1 SGHRS, CDR2 YFSETQ. V was pared by 0 bases and J by 4 bases, with 4 bases between. The full variable domain, its missing parts supplied by reference TRBV5-1 and TRBJ1-4, is KAGVTQTPRYLIKTRGQQVTLSCSPISGHRSVSWYQQTPGQGLQFLFEYFSETQRNKGNFPGRFSGRQFSNSRSEMNVSTLELGDSALYLCASSLGLNEKLFFGSGTQLSVL.

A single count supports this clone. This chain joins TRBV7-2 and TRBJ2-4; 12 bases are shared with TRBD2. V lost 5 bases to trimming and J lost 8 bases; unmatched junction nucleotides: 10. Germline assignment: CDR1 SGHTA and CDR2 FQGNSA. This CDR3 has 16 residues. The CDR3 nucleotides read TGTGCCAGCAGCCCTAACCTACTAGCGGGGGGAGACATTCAGTACTTC. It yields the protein CASSPNLLAGGDIQYF.

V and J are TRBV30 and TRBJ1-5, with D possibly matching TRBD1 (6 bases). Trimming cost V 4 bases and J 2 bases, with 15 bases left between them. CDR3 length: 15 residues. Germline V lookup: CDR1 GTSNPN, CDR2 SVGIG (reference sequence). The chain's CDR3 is CAWNKQGYGNQPQHF. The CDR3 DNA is TGTGCCTGGAATAAACAGGGTTACGGCAATCAGCCCCAGCATTTT.

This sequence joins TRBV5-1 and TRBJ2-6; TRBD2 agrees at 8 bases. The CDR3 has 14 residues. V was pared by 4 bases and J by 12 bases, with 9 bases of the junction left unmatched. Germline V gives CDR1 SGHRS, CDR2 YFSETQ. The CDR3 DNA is TGCGCCAGCAGCCCAAGAGCGGGGGAGCGCGTCCTGACTTTC. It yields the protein CASSPRAGERVLTF.

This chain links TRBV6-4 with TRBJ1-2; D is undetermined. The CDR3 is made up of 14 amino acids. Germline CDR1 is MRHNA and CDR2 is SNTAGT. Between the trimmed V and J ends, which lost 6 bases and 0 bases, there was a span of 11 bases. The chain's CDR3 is CASSSRPTNYGYTF. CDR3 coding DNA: TGTGCCAGCAGCTCAAGACCCACTAACTATGGCTACACCTTC.